What follows are 6 T cell receptor beta chains derived from one specimen sequenced in a study of monozygotic twins with inflammatory bowel disease. For each CDR3 protein, TCRdb gives one entry from its re-call of the 5' RACE reads, without DNA. There are 350,000 to 550,000 distinct CDR3 sequences in the sample, with 2% to 3% held by the top ten. The sequenced material came from blood. The receptors originated from a human donor with ulcerative colitis or Crohn's disease, or a healthy co-twin of an affected twin (not recorded which).

The V call is TRBV11-1, the J call TRBJ2-5; TCRdb's D call, TRBD2, is unchecked because there is no DNA. CDR1 and CDR2 (germline): SGHAT, FQDESV (reference sequence). CDR3 length equals 18 residues. Here the CDR3 reads CASSLLAGTSVFRETQYF.

The chain is built from TRBV7-6 and TRBJ1-1. CDR3 length: 13 amino acids. CDR1 SGHVS and CDR2 FNYEAQ come from the germline V gene. The CDR3 sequence is CVSSLKPTTEAFF.

This chain connects TRBV4-1 to TRBJ2-5; absent DNA, TCRdb's TRBD1 call cannot be checked. This CDR3 region has 13 residues. Germline values: CDR1 MGHRA, CDR2 YSYEKL. CDR3 region: CASSQLQGQTQYF.

This chain links TRBV12-5 with TRBJ2-5; the D gene TCRdb calls, TRBD2, cannot be checked with no DNA. The CDR3 is 13 residues long. Germline CDR1 is LGHNT and CDR2 is FRNRAP. The CDR3 sequence: CASGPSLPETQYF. Together with reference TRBV12-5 and TRBJ2-5, the CDR3 gives the full variable domain: DARVTQTPRHKVTEMGQEVTMRCQPILGHNTVFWYRQTMMQGLELLAYFRNRAPLDDSGMPKDRFSAEMPDATLATLKIQPSEPRDSAVYFCASGPSLPETQYFGPGTRLLVL.

The chain links TRBV9 to TRBJ2-2; TCRdb names TRBD1, which stays unverified in the absence of DNA. The CDR3 totals 14 residues. The V gene's germline CDR1 is SGDLS and CDR2 YYNGEE. The CDR3 sequence is CASRPGQYTGELFF.

The chain links TRBV7-2 to TRBJ2-5. The CDR3 is 14 amino acids. The germline gives CDR1 SGHTA, CDR2 FQGNSA. The CDR3 region is CASSPRLGRETQYF. Full variable domain (remainder filled in from reference TRBV7-2 and TRBJ2-5): GAGVSQSPSNKVTEKGKDVELRCDPISGHTALYWYRQSLGQGLEFLIYFQGNSAPDKSGLPSDRFSAERTGGSVSTLTIQRTQQEDSAVYLCASSPRLGRETQYFGPGTRLLVL.